A single T cell receptor (beta chain) is shown here with its context. Seattle enrolled patients during active infection and tracked them longitudinally. Per germline, CDR1 SGHNT and CDR2 YYREEE (reference sequence). V shed 0 bases, J shed 2 bases, and the junction held 3 bases outside the gene matches. CDR3 length equals 17 residues. The record originates from a study of blood T cell repertoires in COVID-19. Across the study: Samples of COVID-19 (acute and convalescent) were obtained from the United States, Italy and Spain. Sample material is recorded as cDNA or gDNA derived from T cells, B-cell-depleted T cells, or PBMCs.

In the authors' methods: Nucleated cell number was recorded as an estimate derived from reference gene primer amplification. Measured with immunoSEQ multiplex PCR; TCRdb has only the in-frame clones, and not every one. That table supplies the V and J calls and clone size; D and trimming were determined from the DNA. This table has 200,000 to 250,000 clones, around 90% appearing once. Specimen: peripheral blood. The chain carries TRBV5-4 and TRBJ2-2; 11 positions match TRBD2. The source is a man younger than 45 with COVID-19, enrolled during active disease. CDR3 DNA sequence: TGTGCCAGCAGCTTGGTAACTAGCGGGAGAAACACCGGGGAGCTGTTTTTT. Amino acid sequence: CASSLVTSGRNTGELFF.